Listed below are T cell receptor beta chains from one sample, sequenced in a study of CD8+ T cells in alopecia areata. Sequencing used immunoSEQ multiplex PCR; TCRdb keeps in-frame clones, though not all of them. This table holds around 98,000 clones, 35% to 45% found once. Sequencing used CD4+ T cells sorted from blood. The receptors originated from a human donor with alopecia areata. Each CDR3 is given with its conserved first and last residue. A D gene is named only where the DNA matches it firmly. Rows give clone size only sometimes, using once, few, many, or a class for an expanded clone.

J: TRBJ2-6; V: TRBV5-1; D: .; size: few; DNA: TGCGCCAGCGGCGAGGGTAGTTGGGCCAACGTCCTGACTTTC; CDR3: CASGEGSWANVLTF
J: TRBJ1-2; V: TRBV29-1; D: TRBD1; size: .; DNA: TGCAGCGTCCCACGACAGGGTTTAATCGATGGCTACACCTTC; CDR3: CSVPRQGLIDGYTF
J: TRBJ1-1; V: TRBV30; D: .; size: .; DNA: TGTGCCTGGATGAAGGGAGGGAACACTGAAGCTTTCTTT; CDR3: CAWMKGGNTEAFF
J: TRBJ2-1; V: TRBV18; D: .; size: few; DNA: TGTGCCAGCTCACCCCTCGTGAGCCTTGAGCAGTTCTTC; CDR3: CASSPLVSLEQFF
J: TRBJ1-3; V: TRBV30; D: .; size: .; DNA: TGTGCCTGGAGTGGGTGGCGGAACACCATATATTTT; CDR3: CAWSGWRNTIYF
J: TRBJ1-5; V: TRBV28; D: .; size: few; DNA: TGTGCCAGCACCCCTTGGGGAGGCAATCAGCCCCAGCATTTT; CDR3: CASTPWGGNQPQHF
J: TRBJ1-1; V: TRBV29-1; D: TRBD1; size: .; DNA: TGCAGCGCCAGACGACAGGGGGACACTGAAGCTTTCTTT; CDR3: CSARRQGDTEAFF
J: TRBJ2-7; V: TRBV28; D: TRBD1; size: once; DNA: TGTGCCAGCAGTACCCAGACAGGGGGCAACTACGAGCAGTACTTC; CDR3: CASSTQTGGNYEQYF
J: TRBJ1-1; V: TRBV2; D: .; size: .; DNA: TGTGCCAGCAGTGTAGGGGAGGACACTGAAGCTTTCTTT; CDR3: CASSVGEDTEAFF
J: TRBJ1-5; V: TRBV11-2; D: .; size: .; DNA: TGTGCCAGCAGCGCCCTCAGGGGTAATAGCAATCAGCCCCAGCATTTT; CDR3: CASSALRGNSNQPQHF
J: TRBJ1-2; V: TRBV29-1; D: .; size: .; DNA: TGCAGCGGTGAGCAGAGTAATTATGGCTACACCTTC; CDR3: CSGEQSNYGYTF
J: TRBJ2-5; V: TRBV29-1; D: TRBD2; size: few; DNA: TGCAGCGTTGATGGTCGGGGGGGCCGGACCCAGTACTTC; CDR3: CSVDGRGGRTQYF
J: TRBJ2-7; V: TRBV29-1; D: .; size: .; DNA: TGCAGCGTTCGTCCCGTAGCCTACGAGCAGTACTTC; CDR3: CSVRPVAYEQYF
J: TRBJ1-5; V: TRBV19; D: TRBD1; size: few; DNA: TGTGCCACTACCCAGGGGGGAATGGGAATCGGTCCCCAGCATTTT; CDR3: CATTQGGMGIGPQHF
J: TRBJ2-1; V: TRBV10-3; D: .; size: few; DNA: TGTGCCATCAGTGATGACAGTGATGAGCAGTTCTTC; CDR3: CAISDDSDEQFF
J: TRBJ2-5; V: TRBV11-2; D: TRBD2; size: .; DNA: TGTGCCAGCAGGCGGACTAGCGGTGAGACCCAGTACTTC; CDR3: CASRRTSGETQYF
J: TRBJ2-7; V: TRBV7-2; D: TRBD2; size: medium-sized; DNA: TGTGCCAGCAGCTTAGGCGGGAGCGCCGAGCAGTACTTC; CDR3: CASSLGGSAEQYF
J: TRBJ2-3; V: TRBV29-1; D: .; size: medium-sized; DNA: TGCAGCGTTGAGGTAGCCCTCCTCACAGATACGCAGTATTTT; CDR3: CSVEVALLTDTQYF
J: TRBJ2-3; V: TRBV2; D: TRBD2; size: .; DNA: TGTGCCAGCAACCCGGGACTAGCGGGAGATACGCAGTATTTT; CDR3: CASNPGLAGDTQYF
J: TRBJ2-7; V: TRBV20-1; D: .; size: .; DNA: TGCAGTGCTAGACGGGGGCCCGAGCAGTACTTC; CDR3: CSARRGPEQYF
J: TRBJ1-6; V: TRBV30; D: .; size: few; DNA: TGTGCCTGGATGCAGGGAAGCTCCTATAATTCACCCCTCCACTTT; CDR3: CAWMQGSSYNSPLHF
J: TRBJ2-7; V: TRBV28; D: .; size: .; DNA: TGTGCCAGCAGCTCCTCGGGCGAGCAGTACTTC; CDR3: CASSSSGEQYF
J: TRBJ2-7; V: TRBV4-3; D: .; size: .; DNA: TGCGCCAGCAGCCATGAAAAGGTGGCAGGCCGATACGAGCAGTACTTC; CDR3: CASSHEKVAGRYEQYF
J: TRBJ1-6; V: TRBV11-3; D: TRBD1; size: .; DNA: TGTGCCAGCAGCGTTACCGGGACAGCCAATTCACCCCTCCACTTT; CDR3: CASSVTGTANSPLHF
J: TRBJ1-2; V: TRBV29-1; D: TRBD1; size: few; DNA: TGCAGCGGGACGAGGACAGGGGACTATGGCTACACCTTC; CDR3: CSGTRTGDYGYTF
J: TRBJ1-4; V: TRBV29-1; D: .; size: .; DNA: TGCAGCGTCCGCGGTAGAACTAATGAAAAACTGTTTTTT; CDR3: CSVRGRTNEKLFF
J: TRBJ1-6; V: TRBV30; D: TRBD1; size: .; DNA: TGTGCCTGGCGGGACAGAGCTGATTCACCCCTCCACTTT; CDR3: CAWRDRADSPLHF
J: TRBJ2-1; V: TRBV28; D: .; size: few; DNA: TGTGCCAGCAGCGGGACGGGGAACAATGAGCAGTTCTTC; CDR3: CASSGTGNNEQFF
J: TRBJ2-1; V: TRBV29-1; D: .; size: few; DNA: TGCAGCGTTGTGGGGCGGCGATCAGATGGGGAGCAGTTCTTC; CDR3: CSVVGRRSDGEQFF
J: TRBJ2-2; V: TRBV29-1; D: TRBD1; size: .; DNA: TGCAGCGTGACGCAGGGACAGAGGTCCACCGGGGAGCTGTTTTTT; CDR3: CSVTQGQRSTGELFF
J: TRBJ2-7; V: TRBV29-1; D: TRBD2; size: few; DNA: TGCAGCGTTAAGACTAGCGGGAGTGGTGAGCAGTACTTC; CDR3: CSVKTSGSGEQYF
J: TRBJ2-3; V: TRBV29-1; D: .; size: few; DNA: TGCAGCGATCTAGGCGATATTCTCACAGATACGCAGTATTTT; CDR3: CSDLGDILTDTQYF
J: TRBJ2-1; V: TRBV11-2; D: TRBD2; size: once; DNA: TGTGCCAGCAGTTACGGGGGGGCCTCCCACAATGAGCAGTTCTTC; CDR3: CASSYGGASHNEQFF
J: TRBJ2-1; V: TRBV5-1; D: .; size: .; DNA: TGCGCCAGCAGCTTGAGGGACACCGATGAGCAGTTCTTC; CDR3: CASSLRDTDEQFF
J: TRBJ1-2; V: TRBV30; D: .; size: .; DNA: TGTGCCTGGAGTTCGACAGTCTATGGCTACACCTTC; CDR3: CAWSSTVYGYTF
J: TRBJ1-1; V: TRBV18; D: .; size: few; DNA: TGTGCCAGCTCACCCGCGCCAGGGGTAAGGAACACTGAAGCTTTCTTT; CDR3: CASSPAPGVRNTEAFF